These 21 T cell receptor beta chains came from one sample sequenced in a study of T cell responses to AZD1222 COVID-19 vaccine. Sequencing was performed with immunoSEQ multiplex PCR; in TCRdb, only in-frame clones are kept and a portion is missing. The profile shows 110,000 to 150,000 clones, around 93% of them singletons. The sequences come from peripheral blood, collected on day 0 of AZD1222 vaccination. The receptors were gathered from an adult in good health.

The CDR3, as DNA: TGTGCCAGCAGCCAGGGGGGGTTGGCCTACGAGCAGTACTTC. Amino acid sequence: CASSQGGLAYEQYF. V and J are TRBV4-2 and TRBJ2-7; 7 bases align to TRBD2. CDR1 LGHNA and CDR2 YNFKEQ come from the germline V gene. V shed 3 bases and J 2 bases; nucleotides not matched to a gene: 4. CDR3 length: 14 residues.

This clone was observed a single time. The V gene is TRBV5-8, the J gene TRBJ2-5; D uncertain. V gave up 6 bases and J gave up 3 bases, with 6 bases separating them. The CDR3 totals 11 residues. Germline CDR1 and CDR2: SGHTS and YDEGEE. CDR3 nucleotide sequence: TGTGCCAGCAAATCTGAAGAGACCCAGTACTTC. The encoded protein is CASKSEETQYF.

The rearrangement joins TRBV5-1 to TRBJ1-6, with 11 bases identical to TRBD1. Germline-derived CDR1 and CDR2 are SGHRS and YFSETQ. The CDR3 contains 17 residues. J lost 5 bases, V lost 0 bases, and 4 bases had no gene match. DNA of the CDR3: TGCGCCAGCAGCTTGGCCGGGACAGGGGGGGATAATTCACCCCTCCACTTT. This codes for CASSLAGTGGDNSPLHF. The whole variable domain, filled in from reference TRBV5-1 and TRBJ1-6, reads KAGVTQTPRYLIKTRGQQVTLSCSPISGHRSVSWYQQTPGQGLQFLFEYFSETQRNKGNFPGRFSGRQFSNSRSEMNVSTLELGDSALYLCASSLAGTGGDNSPLHFGNGTRLTVT.

This chain links TRBV19 with TRBJ1-2; possibly TRBD1 for D (5 bases). V was shortened by 2 bases and J by 4 bases, with 14 bases between the two germline ends. CDR1 is LNHDA, CDR2 SQIVND, per germline (reference sequence). The CDR3 is 15 amino acids. The CDR3 DNA reads as TGTGCCAGTAGTATACTGCTCGCGGGGACCTATGGCTACACCTTC. It codes for CASSILLAGTYGYTF.

The V and J genes are TRBV20-1 and TRBJ1-4; no firm D call. CDR1 and CDR2 (germline): DFQATT, SNEGSKA (reference sequence). Between the trimmed V and J ends, which lost 4 bases and 6 bases, there was a span of 6 bases. The CDR3 consists of 11 residues. CDR3 nucleotides: TGCAGTGCTATTTGGGATGAAAAACTGTTTTTT. Its protein is CSAIWDEKLFF.

The V and J genes are TRBV12-3 or TRBV12-4 and TRBJ2-1; 8 bases are shared with TRBD2. CDR3 length: 13 amino acids. The V gene end was trimmed by 2 bases and the J gene end by 8 bases; junction bases not matched to a gene: 2. The DNA of the CDR3 is TGTGCCAGCAGTTTATTAGCGGGGTATGAGCAGTTCTTC. It translates to CASSLLAGYEQFF.

V usage is TRBV13 and J usage is TRBJ2-7; D is undetermined. The ends were cut back, 6 bases at V and 6 bases at J, with 21 bases in the middle. Germline V gene data show CDR1 as PRHDT and CDR2 as FYEKMQ (reference sequence). This CDR3 is built from 15 residues. Here the CDR3 reads CASRPMLGQIPEQYF. DNA of the CDR3: TGTGCCAGCAGACCAATGTTGGGCCAAATCCCCGAGCAGTACTTC.

The chain links TRBV27 to TRBJ1-2, with D perhaps matching TRBD1 (5 bases). Per the germline V gene, CDR1 is MNHEY and CDR2 is SMNVEV (reference sequence). Trimming removed 10 bases at V and 4 bases at J, with 22 bases between. CDR3 length: 15 amino acids. The chain's CDR3 is CANLPRTPATYGYTF. The CDR3 DNA follows: TGTGCCAATCTCCCACGGACACCCGCCACCTATGGCTACACCTTC.

This clone appeared a few times. The V call is TRBV5-1, the J call TRBJ2-7; D call uncertain. The CDR3 length is 13 residues. Germline CDR1 SGHRS, CDR2 YFSETQ. V was clipped by 2 bases and J by 0 bases, with 6 bases between them. For the CDR3, the DNA is TGCGCCAGCAGCTTTCTGACCTCCTACGAGCAGTACTTC. This translates into CASSFLTSYEQYF.

This clone was counted a few times. The J gene is TRBJ1-2, the V gene TRBV13; D uncertain. CDR1 is PRHDT, CDR2 FYEKMQ, per germline (reference sequence). CDR3 length: 15 amino acids. The V end was cut by 5 bases, the J end by 3 bases, with 16 bases between. CDR3 DNA sequence: TGTGCCAGCAGCCTGAGTCGGCTGAGATACTATGGCTACACCTTC. Translation: CASSLSRLRYYGYTF.

This clone was counted between two and nine times. The V call is TRBV5-6, the J call TRBJ2-7; the D is unclear. V lost 4 bases and J lost 6, with 14 bases in between. The germline CDR1 and CDR2 sequences are SGHDT and YYEEEE. This CDR3 contains 13 residues. CDR3 residues: CASSPNPRLEQYF. The CDR3 DNA sequence: TGTGCCAGCAGCCCCAATCCCAGGCTCGAGCAGTACTTC.

The chain couples TRBV28 to TRBJ1-2; no clear D gene. Germline assignment: CDR1 MDHEN and CDR2 SYDVKM. Trimming stripped 5 bases from V and 5 bases from J, with 9 bases between. The CDR3 covers 12 residues. The CDR3 DNA sequence: TGTGCCAGCAGTCTACATCAATATGGCTACACCTTC. This codes for CASSLHQYGYTF.

J is TRBJ2-7 and V is TRBV4-1, with D possibly being TRBD1 or TRBD2 (6 bases each). The CDR3 is 13 amino acids. Germline V gene sequence: CDR1 MGHRA, CDR2 YSYEKL. Trimming stripped 0 bases from V and 6 bases from J, with 9 bases between. The CDR3 here is CASSQESGAEQYF. DNA for the CDR3: TGCGCCAGCAGCCAAGAATCGGGGGCCGAGCAGTACTTC.

The chain recombines TRBV13 with TRBJ2-3, with TRBD2 matching 8 bases. The germline V gene has CDR1 PRHDT and CDR2 FYEKMQ (reference sequence). The length of the CDR3 is 17 residues. The junction had 7 bases not matched to a gene; V was cut back by 0 bases and J by 2 bases. CDR3 nucleotides: TGTGCCAGCAGCTTAGGCCGGCTAGCGGGTAACACAGATACGCAGTATTTT. Protein: CASSLGRLAGNTDTQYF.

The J gene is TRBJ2-7, the V gene TRBV25-1; D unresolved. Germline CDR1 is MGHDK and CDR2 is SYGVNS. CDR3 size: 13 residues. The V end was cut by 8 bases, the J end by 2 bases, with 13 bases between. CDR3 sequence reads: CASQQGPPYEQYF. In nucleotides, the CDR3 is TGTGCCAGCCAGCAAGGACCGCCCTACGAGCAGTACTTC.

The chain links TRBV7-6 to TRBJ1-1, with D unclear. Between the trimmed V and J ends, which lost 6 bases and 10 bases, there was a span of 12 bases. The germline CDR1 and CDR2 sequences are SGHVS and FNYEAQ. There are 11 residues in the CDR3. DNA for the CDR3: TGTGCCAGCAGTGCGGGGAGAGGAGCTTTCTTT. Amino acid sequence: CASSAGRGAFF. Full variable domain (remainder filled in from reference TRBV7-6 and TRBJ1-1): GAGVSQSPRYKVTKRGQDVALRCDPISGHVSLYWYRQALGQGPEFLTYFNYEAQQDKSGLPNDRFSAERPEGSISTLTIQRTEQRDSAMYRCASSAGRGAFFGQGTRLTVV.

The chain employs TRBV2 and TRBJ1-2; D is possibly TRBD1 (6 bases). V dropped 8 bases and J dropped 4 bases, with 11 bases sitting between them. The length of the CDR3 is 12 residues. CDR1 and CDR2 from the germline V gene are SNHLY and FYNNEI. CDR3 residues: CASGGGPYGYTF. CDR3 sequence (DNA): TGTGCCAGCGGAGGGGGACCCTATGGCTACACCTTC. Variable domain in full (rest from reference TRBV2 and TRBJ1-2): EPEVTQTPSHQVTQMGQEVILRCVPISNHLYFYWYRQILGQKVEFLVSFYNNEISEKSEIFDDQFSVERPDGSNFTLKIRSTKLEDSAMYFCASGGGPYGYTFGSGTRLTVV.

This chain links TRBV5-4 with TRBJ2-3, with 8 bases that match TRBD2. This CDR3 contains 16 residues. Trimming took 2 bases from V and 0 from J; bases not matched to a gene: 5. CDR1 is SGHNT and CDR2 is YYREEE in the germline V gene (reference sequence). The CDR3 loop is CASSLGLASSTDTQYF. The CDR3 coding sequence is TGTGCCAGCAGCTTAGGACTAGCAAGTAGCACAGATACGCAGTATTTT.

This chain links TRBV3-1 (or the pseudogene TRBV3-2) with TRBJ1-2, with D possibly TRBD1 on 6 matching bases. The germline V and J ends were trimmed by 0 bases and 4 bases, with 12 bases remaining between them. The CDR3 consists of 15 residues. Germline CDR1 reads LGHDT; CDR2 reads YNNKEL (reference sequence). The CDR3 reads CASSQESGVGYGYTF. As DNA, the CDR3 is TGTGCCAGCAGCCAAGAGTCAGGGGTAGGCTATGGCTACACCTTC.

This chain joins TRBV9 and TRBJ1-2; D may be TRBD1 (6 bases). The CDR3 length is 15 residues. The V gene lost 0 bases and the J gene lost 3 bases, with 12 bases spanning the gap. CDR1 and CDR2 from the germline V gene are SGDLS and YYNGEE. CDR3 residues: CASSVGIGGDYGYTF. The CDR3 nucleotides read TGTGCCAGCAGCGTAGGAATAGGGGGAGACTATGGCTACACCTTC.

The rearrangement joins TRBV7-2 to TRBJ1-5, with no clear D. V shed 1 base and J shed 7 bases, with 11 bases lying between them. Per the germline V gene, CDR1 is SGHTA and CDR2 is FQGNSA. The CDR3 contains 14 residues. This CDR3 reads CASSLVREFQPQHF. The CDR3 nucleotides read TGTGCCAGCAGCTTAGTCCGGGAATTCCAGCCCCAGCATTTT.